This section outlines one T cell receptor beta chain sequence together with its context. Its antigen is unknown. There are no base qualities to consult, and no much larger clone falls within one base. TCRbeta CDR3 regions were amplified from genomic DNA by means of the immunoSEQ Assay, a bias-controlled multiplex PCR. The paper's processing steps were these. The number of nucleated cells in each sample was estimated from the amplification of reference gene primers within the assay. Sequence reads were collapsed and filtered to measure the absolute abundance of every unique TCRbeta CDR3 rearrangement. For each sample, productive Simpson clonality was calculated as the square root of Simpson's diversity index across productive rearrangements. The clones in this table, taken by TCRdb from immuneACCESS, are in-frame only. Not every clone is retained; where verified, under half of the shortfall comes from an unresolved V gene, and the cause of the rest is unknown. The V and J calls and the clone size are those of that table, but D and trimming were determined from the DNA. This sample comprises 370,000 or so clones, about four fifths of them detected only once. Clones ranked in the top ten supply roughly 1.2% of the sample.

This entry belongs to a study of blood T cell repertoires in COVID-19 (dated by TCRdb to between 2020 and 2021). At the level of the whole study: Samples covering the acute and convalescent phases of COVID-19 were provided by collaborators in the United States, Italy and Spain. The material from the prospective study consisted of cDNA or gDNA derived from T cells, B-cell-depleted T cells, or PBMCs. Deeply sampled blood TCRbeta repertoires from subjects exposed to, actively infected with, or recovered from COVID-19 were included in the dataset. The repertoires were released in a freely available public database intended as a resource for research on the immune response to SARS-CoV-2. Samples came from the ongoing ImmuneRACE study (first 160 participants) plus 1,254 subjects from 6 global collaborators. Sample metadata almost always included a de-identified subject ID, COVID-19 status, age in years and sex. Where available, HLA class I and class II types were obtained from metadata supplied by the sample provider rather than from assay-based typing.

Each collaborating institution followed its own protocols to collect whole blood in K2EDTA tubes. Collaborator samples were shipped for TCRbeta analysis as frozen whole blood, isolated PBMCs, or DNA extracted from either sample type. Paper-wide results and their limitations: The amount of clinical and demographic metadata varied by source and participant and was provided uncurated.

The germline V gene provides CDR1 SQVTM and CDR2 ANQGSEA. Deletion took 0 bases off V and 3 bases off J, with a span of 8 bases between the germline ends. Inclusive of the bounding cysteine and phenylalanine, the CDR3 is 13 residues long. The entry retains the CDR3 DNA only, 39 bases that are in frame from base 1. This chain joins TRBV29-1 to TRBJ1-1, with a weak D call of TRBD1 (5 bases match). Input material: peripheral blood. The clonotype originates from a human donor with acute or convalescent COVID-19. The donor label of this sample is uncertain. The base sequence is TGCAGCGTTGAAGACGGGGGGTACACTGAAGCTTTCTTT. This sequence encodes CSVEDGGYTEAFF.